This passage covers 20 T cell receptor beta chains from one sample sequenced in a study of cytomegalovirus exposure and HLA in healthy donors (dated by TCRdb to the late 2010s). The library relied on the immunoSEQ multiplex PCR assay. The multiplex PCR relied on a mix of 60 forward primers for TCR Vbeta segments and 13 reverse primers for TCR Jbeta segments. What TCRdb holds here is the immuneACCESS table cut down to in-frame rearrangements. Part of the clones is not present; checked against another copy, under half of the missing clones reflect an unresolved V gene, and the others are unexplained. The sample table records roughly 75,000 clones; 65% to 90% of these occur just once. The top ten clones comprise approximately 20% of the sample. The sequenced sample consisted of PBMCs. All receptors derive from a man aged 65-85 years in good health and CMV-seropositive.

This chain links TRBV13 with TRBJ1-4; 9 bases match TRBD1. CDR3 length: 15 amino acids. Germline CDR1 and CDR2: PRHDT and FYEKMQ (reference sequence). The J segment lost 7 bases and the V segment lost 2 bases, leaving 5 bases of the junction unmatched. CDR3 nucleotide sequence: TGTGCCAGCAGCTTACGGGGACAGGGCATTGAAAAACTGTTTTTT. Translation: CASSLRGQGIEKLFF.

The CDR3 loop reads CASGPGRTGGGDETQYF. Written as DNA, the CDR3 is TGTGCTAGTGGTCCGGGAAGGACAGGGGGAGGTGATGAGACCCAGTACTTC. The chain couples TRBV12-5 to TRBJ2-5; 10 nucleotides align to TRBD1. The CDR3 sequence is 17 residues long. The germline gives CDR1 LGHNT, CDR2 FRNRAP. After removal of 5 bases from V and 5 bases from J, the junction contained 14 bases not matched to a gene.

V gene TRBV28 combines with J gene TRBJ1-1; 12 bases are a match to TRBD1. This CDR3 contains 17 residues. CDR1 is MDHEN and CDR2 is SYDVKM in the germline V gene. V trimming: 3 bases; J trimming: 1 base; junction bases outside the gene matches: 6. CDR3 DNA sequence: TGTGCCAGCAGTTTGACCCCGGGACAGGGGGCGAACACTGAAGCTTTCTTT. Translation: CASSLTPGQGANTEAFF.

The chain uses TRBV6-4 and TRBJ1-2; D uncertain. The CDR3 spans 13 residues. V was shortened by 4 bases and J by 6 bases, with 12 bases between the two germline ends. CDR1 is MRHNA and CDR2 is SNTAGT in the germline V gene. CDR3 in amino acids: CASSARLGDGYTF. In nucleotides, the CDR3 is TGTGCCAGCAGTGCGAGGTTAGGAGATGGCTACACCTTC.

The chain couples TRBV7-2 to TRBJ1-1; TRBD1 matches 9 bases. The CDR3 has 13 residues. The germline V gene encodes CDR1 SGHTA and CDR2 FQGNSA. Trimming removed 4 bases from V and 7 bases from J; junction bases left unmatched: 4. Here the CDR3 DNA reads TGTGCCAGCAGCTGGACAGGGGTTGTTGAAGCTTTCTTT. Translated: CASSWTGVVEAFF. The full variable domain, with the rest looked up from reference TRBV7-2 and TRBJ1-1, is GAGVSQSPSNKVTEKGKDVELRCDPISGHTALYWYRQSLGQGLEFLIYFQGNSAPDKSGLPSDRFSAERTGGSVSTLTIQRTQQEDSAVYLCASSWTGVVEAFFGQGTRLTVV.

J is TRBJ1-2 and V is TRBV29-1; tentative D call: TRBD1 (5 bases). CDR1 and CDR2 (germline): SQVTM, ANQGSEA. CDR3 size: 14 residues. Between the trimmed V and J ends, which lost 6 bases and 0 bases, there was a span of 14 bases. The DNA of the CDR3 is TGCAGCGTGGGGGGACCGCAAACTAACTATGGCTACACCTTC. This translates into CSVGGPQTNYGYTF. Full variable domain (remainder filled in from reference TRBV29-1 and TRBJ1-2): SAVISQKPSRDICQRGTSLTIQCQVDSQVTMMFWYRQQPGQSLTLIATANQGSEATYESGFVIDKFPISRPNLTFSTLTVSNMSPEDSSIYLCSVGGPQTNYGYTFGSGTRLTVV.

This chain links TRBV9 with TRBJ2-3; 13 bases are shared with TRBD2. V dropped 0 bases and J dropped 4; count of bases not matched to a gene: 5. There are 17 residues in the CDR3. CDR1 and CDR2 from the germline V gene are SGDLS and YYNGEE. CDR3: CASSVATTSGGSDTQYF. DNA for the CDR3: TGTGCCAGCAGCGTAGCTACGACTAGCGGGGGGTCAGATACGCAGTATTTT.

The chain links TRBV7-9 to TRBJ1-2; D is unclear. The germline V and J ends were trimmed by 5 bases and 2 bases, with 24 bases remaining between them. The germline gives CDR1 SEHNR, CDR2 FQNEAQ (reference sequence). This CDR3 is built from 18 residues. As DNA, the CDR3 is TGTGCCAGCAGCCAATATTACAGTCAAACCTCGATAAACTATGGCTACACCTTC. Translated, it gives CASSQYYSQTSINYGYTF.

The chain uses TRBV29-1 and TRBJ2-3; 7 nucleotides match TRBD2. Germline V gene data show CDR1 as SQVTM and CDR2 as ANQGSEA. V shed 3 bases, J shed 5 bases, and the junction held 17 bases outside the gene matches. The CDR3 covers 17 residues. The CDR3: CSVEFASGPKRGDTQYF. The CDR3 nucleotides are TGCAGCGTTGAGTTCGCTAGCGGCCCCAAAAGGGGAGATACGCAGTATTTT.

The J gene is TRBJ2-7, the V gene TRBV6-1; 8 bases map to TRBD1. This CDR3 comprises 16 residues. With 0 bases clipped from V and 2 bases from J, the junction kept 6 bases outside the gene matches. Germline V gene lookup returns CDR1 MNHNS and CDR2 SASEGT. The CDR3 sequence is CASSEAQAGGTYEQYF. CDR3 nucleotide sequence: TGTGCCAGCAGTGAAGCGCAGGCAGGGGGCACCTACGAGCAGTACTTC.

The chain links TRBV28 to TRBJ1-2; 8 bases align to TRBD1. The germline gives CDR1 MDHEN, CDR2 SYDVKM. Trimming removed 6 bases from V and 7 bases from J; junction bases left unmatched: 10. The CDR3 extends over 14 amino acids. CDR3 sequence (DNA): TGTGCCAGCAGCTATCTCGACAGGGGTGTTGGCTACACCTTC. As protein: CASSYLDRGVGYTF.

CDR3: CSVEEQGRITDTQYF. As DNA, the CDR3 is TGCAGCGTCGAGGAACAGGGAAGAATTACAGATACGCAGTATTTT. This chain connects TRBV29-1 to TRBJ2-3; TRBD1 might be the D (6 bases). The V gene lost 6 bases and the J gene lost 3 bases, with 19 bases spanning the gap. This CDR3 is 15 amino acids long. Per germline, CDR1 SQVTM and CDR2 ANQGSEA.

This clone was detected only once. V is TRBV18 and J is TRBJ2-1, with 12 bases identical to TRBD2. The CDR3 has 13 amino acids. Germline CDR1 and CDR2: KGHSH and LQKENI. The junction had 0 bases not matched to a gene; V was cut back by 3 bases and J by 9 bases. The CDR3 sequence is CASSPTSGSEQFF. The CDR3 DNA sequence: TGTGCCAGCTCACCGACTAGCGGGAGTGAGCAGTTCTTC.

The chain couples TRBV13 to TRBJ1-3; D might be TRBD1 (5 bases). CDR1 is PRHDT and CDR2 is FYEKMQ in the germline V gene (reference sequence). V dropped 0 bases and J dropped 2 bases, with 14 bases sitting between them. This CDR3 region has 17 residues. The CDR3 protein is CASSLGRGNWPGNTIYF. CDR3 coding DNA: TGTGCCAGCAGCTTAGGCCGGGGGAATTGGCCTGGAAACACCATATATTTT.

The chain has TRBV27 and TRBJ2-7, with 14 bases identical to TRBD2. The CDR3 spans 15 residues. Looked up from germline, CDR1 is MNHEY and CDR2 is SMNVEV (reference sequence). Losses at the gene ends were 6 bases for V and 6 bases for J; bases not matched to a gene: 7. The CDR3 spells CASSQGLAGGAEQYF. The CDR3, as DNA: TGTGCCAGCAGCCAAGGACTAGCGGGAGGAGCCGAGCAGTACTTC.

This clone came up once. V usage is TRBV27 and J usage is TRBJ1-5, with 12 positions matching TRBD1. The CDR3 totals 15 residues. J lost 6 bases, V lost 6 bases, and 6 bases had no gene match. Looked up from germline, CDR1 is MNHEY and CDR2 is SMNVEV (reference sequence). The CDR3 sequence: CASSLGTGGGQPQHF. Here the CDR3 DNA reads TGTGCCAGCAGCCTCGGGACAGGGGGCGGTCAGCCCCAGCATTTT.

J is TRBJ2-1 and V is TRBV4-3; 8 nucleotides align to TRBD2. CDR1 LGHNA and CDR2 YSLEER come from the germline V gene. Unmatched junction bases numbered 5, after V lost 0 bases and J lost 7 bases. The CDR3 is 15 residues long. CDR3 bases: TGCGCCAGCAGCCAAGAAGGGAAGCGGGGGAATGAGCAGTTCTTC. Protein sequence: CASSQEGKRGNEQFF.

V gene TRBV28 combines with J gene TRBJ2-7, with TRBD1 identical over 11 bases. The germline CDR1 and CDR2 sequences are MDHEN and SYDVKM. Losses at the gene ends were 7 bases for V and 4 bases for J; bases not matched to a gene: 12. The CDR3 contains 16 residues. The CDR3 reads CASTGTGTGGSYEQYF. Written as DNA, the CDR3 is TGTGCCAGCACCGGTACCGGGACAGGGGGTTCGTACGAGCAGTACTTC.

This sequence joins TRBV11-1 and TRBJ2-1; possible D gene TRBD1, 5 bases. Germline-derived CDR1 and CDR2 are SGHAT and FQDESV (reference sequence). Deletions cut 1 base from V and 10 bases from J, with 11 bases between. This CDR3 contains 13 residues. The DNA for the CDR3 is TGTGCCAGCAGCTTAGATCAGGGCCGGGAGCAGTTCTTC. As protein: CASSLDQGREQFF. The whole variable domain, remainder taken from reference TRBV11-1 and TRBJ2-1, is EAEVAQSPRYKITEKSQAVAFWCDPISGHATLYWYRQILGQGPELLVQFQDESVVDDSQLPKDRFSAERLKGVDSTLKIQPAELGDSAMYLCASSLDQGREQFFGPGTRLTVL.

The chain links TRBV7-9 to TRBJ1-2, with D maybe TRBD1 (6 bases). CDR1 and CDR2 (germline): SEHNR, FQNEAQ (reference sequence). The CDR3 runs 14 residues. V gave up 1 base and J gave up 3 bases, with 9 bases separating them. Here the CDR3 DNA reads TGTGCCAGCAGCTTAGAGGGGGGGGACTATGGCTACACCTTC. This gives the protein CASSLEGGDYGYTF.